This T cell receptor beta chain was documented in a study of blood T cells in healthy people across ages. Study-wide results and caveats: Aged donors had fewer naive CD4+ cells and lower diversity than long-lived donors. Nothing was known about donor CMV status, and this possibly confounded expanded clonotype changes.

Remarks on this clonotype: The antigen remains unidentified.

Trimming took off 2 bases at V and 0 bases at J, with 22 bases between the two ends. The CDR3 extends over 19 amino acids. Germline V CDR1 and CDR2: WNHNN, SYGVQD (reference sequence). Sample-barcoded 5' priming and a J-beta primer mix drove a second PCR of 7 to 11 cycles. TCRdb independently ran MiXCR on the 5' RACE reads; one entry per CDR3 protein. The repertoire holds about 580,000 distinct CDR3 sequences, with around 48% as singletons. The source of this sequence is a man aged 80 or over in good health. Source material: blood. The chain employs TRBV10-1 and TRBJ1-2; D remains ambiguous. CDR3 protein: CASSERDDRGTRANYGYTF. CDR3 in DNA: TGCGCCAGCAGTGAGCGAGACGATCGGGGAACAAGGGCTAACTATGGCTACACCTTC.